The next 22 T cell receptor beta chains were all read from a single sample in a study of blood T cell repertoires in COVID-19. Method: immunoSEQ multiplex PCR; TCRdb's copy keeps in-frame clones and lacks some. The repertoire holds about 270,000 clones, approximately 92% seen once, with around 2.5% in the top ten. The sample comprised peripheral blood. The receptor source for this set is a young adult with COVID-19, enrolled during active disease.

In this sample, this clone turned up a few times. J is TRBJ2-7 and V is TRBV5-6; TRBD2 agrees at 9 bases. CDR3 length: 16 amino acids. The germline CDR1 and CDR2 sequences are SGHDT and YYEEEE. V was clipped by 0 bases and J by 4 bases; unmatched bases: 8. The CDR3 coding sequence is TGTGCCAGCAGCTTGGGCGGGAGGGCTTTCCTATACGAGCAGTACTTC. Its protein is CASSLGGRAFLYEQYF. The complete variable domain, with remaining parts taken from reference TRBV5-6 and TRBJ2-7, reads DAGVTQSPTHLIKTRGQQVTLRCSPKSGHDTVSWYQQALGQGPQFIFQYYEEEERQRGNFPDRFSGHQFPNYSSELNVNALLLGDSALYLCASSLGGRAFLYEQYFGPGTRLTVT.

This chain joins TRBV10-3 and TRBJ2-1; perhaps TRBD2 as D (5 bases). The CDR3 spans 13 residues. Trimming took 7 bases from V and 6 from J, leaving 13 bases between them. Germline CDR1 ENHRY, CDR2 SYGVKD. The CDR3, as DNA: TGTGCCATCACGGCGGTCAGCGGCAATGAGCAGTTCTTC. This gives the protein CAITAVSGNEQFF.

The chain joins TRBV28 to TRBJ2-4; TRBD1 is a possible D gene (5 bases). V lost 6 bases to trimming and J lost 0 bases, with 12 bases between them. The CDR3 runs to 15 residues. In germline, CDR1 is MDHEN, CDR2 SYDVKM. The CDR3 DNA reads TGTGCCAGCAGCCCAGGGCCTGGAGCCAAAAACATTCAGTACTTC. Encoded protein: CASSPGPGAKNIQYF.

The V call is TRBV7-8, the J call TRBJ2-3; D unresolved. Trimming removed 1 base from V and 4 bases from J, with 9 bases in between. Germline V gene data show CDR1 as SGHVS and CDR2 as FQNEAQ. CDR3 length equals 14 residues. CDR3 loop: CASSLDARADTQYF. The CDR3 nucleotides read TGTGCCAGCAGCTTAGACGCCCGGGCAGATACGCAGTATTTT. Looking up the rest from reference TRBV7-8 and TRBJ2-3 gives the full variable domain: GAGVSQSPRYKVAKRGQDVALRCDPISGHVSLFWYQQALGQGPEFLTYFQNEAQLDKSGLPSDRFFAERPEGSVSTLKIQRTQQEDSAVYLCASSLDARADTQYFGPGTRLTVL.

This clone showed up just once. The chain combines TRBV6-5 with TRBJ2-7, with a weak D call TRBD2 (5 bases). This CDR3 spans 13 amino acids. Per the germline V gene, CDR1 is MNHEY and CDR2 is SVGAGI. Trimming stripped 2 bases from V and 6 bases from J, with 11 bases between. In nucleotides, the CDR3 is TGTGCCAGCAGTTACGCCGACGGAGGCGAGCAGTACTTC. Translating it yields CASSYADGGEQYF.

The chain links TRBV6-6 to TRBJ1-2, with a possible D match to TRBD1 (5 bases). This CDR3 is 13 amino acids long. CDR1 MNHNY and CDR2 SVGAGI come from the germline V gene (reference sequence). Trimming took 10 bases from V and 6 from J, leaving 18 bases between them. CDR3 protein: CAITPGGADGYTF. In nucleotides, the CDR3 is TGTGCCATCACCCCGGGAGGGGCGGATGGCTACACCTTC.

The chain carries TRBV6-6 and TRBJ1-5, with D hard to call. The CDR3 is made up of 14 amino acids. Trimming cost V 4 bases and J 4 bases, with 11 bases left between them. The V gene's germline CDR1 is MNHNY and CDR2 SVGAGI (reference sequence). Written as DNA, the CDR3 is TGTGCCAGCAGTTCCGGGTCTCGGAATCAGCCCCAGCATTTT. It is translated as CASSSGSRNQPQHF.

CDR3 sequence: CASSPGTEAFF. The CDR3 DNA reads TGTGCCAGCAGCCCGGGCACTGAAGCTTTCTTT. This chain uses TRBV7-9 with TRBJ1-1, with no clear D. The CDR3 totals 11 residues. Trimming removed 5 bases at V and 4 bases at J, with 5 bases between. CDR1 and CDR2 (germline): SEHNR, FQNEAQ (reference sequence).

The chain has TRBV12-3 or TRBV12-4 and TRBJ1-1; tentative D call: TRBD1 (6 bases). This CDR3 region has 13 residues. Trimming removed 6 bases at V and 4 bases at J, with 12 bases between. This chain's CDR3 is CASSTQGGTEAFF. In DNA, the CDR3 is TGTGCCAGCAGCACTCAAGGGGGCACTGAAGCTTTCTTT.

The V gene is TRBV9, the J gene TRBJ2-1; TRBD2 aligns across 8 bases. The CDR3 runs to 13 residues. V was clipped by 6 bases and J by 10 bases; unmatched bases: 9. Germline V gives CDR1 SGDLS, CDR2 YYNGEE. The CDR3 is CASTRTLAGEQFF. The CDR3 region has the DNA TGTGCCAGCACCAGAACCTTAGCGGGAGAGCAGTTCTTC.

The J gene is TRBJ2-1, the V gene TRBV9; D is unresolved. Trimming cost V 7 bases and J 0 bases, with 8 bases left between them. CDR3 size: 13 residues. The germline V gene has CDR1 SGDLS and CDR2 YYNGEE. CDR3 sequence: CASAMSSYNEQFF. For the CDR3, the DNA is TGTGCCAGCGCTATGAGCTCCTACAATGAGCAGTTCTTC.

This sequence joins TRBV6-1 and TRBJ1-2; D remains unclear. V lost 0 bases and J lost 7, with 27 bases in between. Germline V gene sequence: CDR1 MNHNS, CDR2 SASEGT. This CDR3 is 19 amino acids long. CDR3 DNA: TGTGCCAGCAGTGAAGCGCCTTTTACAATCGTATCGGGAAAACCTGGCTACACCTTC. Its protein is CASSEAPFTIVSGKPGYTF.

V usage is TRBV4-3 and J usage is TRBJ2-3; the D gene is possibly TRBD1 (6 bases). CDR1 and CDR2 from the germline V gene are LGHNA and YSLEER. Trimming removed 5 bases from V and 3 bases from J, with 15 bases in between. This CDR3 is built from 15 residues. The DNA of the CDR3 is TGCGCCAGCAGCGGGGGCGGGCCAAGAACAGATACGCAGTATTTT. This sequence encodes CASSGGGPRTDTQYF.

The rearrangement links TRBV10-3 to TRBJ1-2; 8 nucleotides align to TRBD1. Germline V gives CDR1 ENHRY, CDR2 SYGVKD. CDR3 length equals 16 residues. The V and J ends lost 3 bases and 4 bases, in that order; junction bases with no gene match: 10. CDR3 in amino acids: CAISDPGTGGVYGYTF. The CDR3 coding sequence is TGTGCCATCAGTGATCCGGGGACAGGTGGCGTCTATGGCTACACCTTC.

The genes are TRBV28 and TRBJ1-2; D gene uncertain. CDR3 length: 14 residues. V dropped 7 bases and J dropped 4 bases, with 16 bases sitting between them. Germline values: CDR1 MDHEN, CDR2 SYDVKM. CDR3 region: CASNKPVEGYGYTF. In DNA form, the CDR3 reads TGTGCCAGCAACAAACCAGTTGAGGGCTATGGCTACACCTTC.

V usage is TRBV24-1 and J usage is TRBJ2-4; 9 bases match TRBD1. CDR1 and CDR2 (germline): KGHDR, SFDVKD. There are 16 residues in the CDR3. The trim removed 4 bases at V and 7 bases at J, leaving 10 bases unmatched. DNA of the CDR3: TGTGCCACCAGTGACACACCGGGACAGGGTCGGAACATTCAGTACTTC. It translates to CATSDTPGQGRNIQYF.

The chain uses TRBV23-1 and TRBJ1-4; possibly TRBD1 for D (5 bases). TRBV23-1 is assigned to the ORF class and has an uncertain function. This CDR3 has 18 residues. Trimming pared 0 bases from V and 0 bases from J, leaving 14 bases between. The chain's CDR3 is CASSQSLRQITTNEKLFF. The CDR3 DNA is TGCGCCAGCAGTCAATCGCTAAGACAGATTACAACTAATGAAAAACTGTTTTTT.

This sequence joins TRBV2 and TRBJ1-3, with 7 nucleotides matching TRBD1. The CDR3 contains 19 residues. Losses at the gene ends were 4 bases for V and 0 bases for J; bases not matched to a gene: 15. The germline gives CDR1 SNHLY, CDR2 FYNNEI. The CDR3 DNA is TGTGCCAGCAGTGGTGGGAGTGAGGACAGGTCGATCTCTGGAAACACCATATATTTT. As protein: CASSGGSEDRSISGNTIYF.

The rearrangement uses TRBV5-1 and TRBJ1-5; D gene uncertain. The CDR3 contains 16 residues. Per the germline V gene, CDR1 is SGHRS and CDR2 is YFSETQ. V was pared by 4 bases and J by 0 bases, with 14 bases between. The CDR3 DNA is TGCGCCAGCAGCCCCGGAGATACGGGTAGCAATCAGCCCCAGCATTTT. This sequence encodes CASSPGDTGSNQPQHF.

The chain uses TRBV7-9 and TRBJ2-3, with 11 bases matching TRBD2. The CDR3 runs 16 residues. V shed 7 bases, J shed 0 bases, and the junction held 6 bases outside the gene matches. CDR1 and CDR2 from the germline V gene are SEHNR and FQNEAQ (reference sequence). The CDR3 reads CASISGRASSTDTQYF. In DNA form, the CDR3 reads TGTGCCAGCATTAGCGGGAGGGCCTCTAGCACAGATACGCAGTATTTT. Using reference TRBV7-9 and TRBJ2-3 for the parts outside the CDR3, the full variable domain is DTGVSQNPRHKITKRGQNVTFRCDPISEHNRLYWYRQTLGQGPEFLTYFQNEAQLEKSRLLSDRFSAERPKGSFSTLEIQRTEQGDSAMYLCASISGRASSTDTQYFGPGTRLTVL.

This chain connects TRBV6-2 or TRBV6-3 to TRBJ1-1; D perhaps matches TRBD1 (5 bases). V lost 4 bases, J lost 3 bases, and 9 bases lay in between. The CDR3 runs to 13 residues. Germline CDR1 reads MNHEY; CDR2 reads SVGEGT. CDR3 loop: CASSFRVDTEAFF. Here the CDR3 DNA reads TGTGCCAGCAGTTTCAGGGTGGACACTGAAGCTTTCTTT.

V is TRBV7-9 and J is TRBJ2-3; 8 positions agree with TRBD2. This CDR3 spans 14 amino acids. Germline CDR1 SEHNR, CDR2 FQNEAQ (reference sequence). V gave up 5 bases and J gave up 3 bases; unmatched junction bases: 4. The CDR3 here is CASSDGLATDTQYF. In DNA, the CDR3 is TGTGCCAGCAGCGACGGACTAGCAACAGATACGCAGTATTTT. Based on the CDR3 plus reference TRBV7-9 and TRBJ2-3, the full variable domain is DTGVSQNPRHKITKRGQNVTFRCDPISEHNRLYWYRQTLGQGPEFLTYFQNEAQLEKSRLLSDRFSAERPKGSFSTLEIQRTEQGDSAMYLCASSDGLATDTQYFGPGTRLTVL.